The TCR beta chain described here comes from a study of cytomegalovirus exposure and HLA in healthy donors. The study's findings and limits: Upon later analysis, TCR association rates were observed to vary by HLA locus, being highest for DRB1 and lowest for HLA-C.

Of note for this clone: Its antigen remains unknown.

PCR employed 60 Vbeta and 13 Jbeta primers. Repertoires were generated with immunoSEQ multiplex PCR, while TCRdb's copy carries only in-frame clones and drops some. The repertoire holds 65,000 to 85,000 clones, with 65% to 70% as singletons. The V and J ends lost 6 bases and 6 bases respectively, with 12 bases between them. Per germline, CDR1 KGHSH and CDR2 LQKENI. This CDR3 contains 13 residues. The TCR was taken from a male donor in good health and CMV-seropositive. This rearrangement joins TRBV18 to TRBJ2-1; possibly TRBD2 for D (6 bases). Sequences were obtained from PBMCs. DNA of the CDR3: TGTGCCAGCTCCGGGGGATTAGTCAATGAGCAGTTCTTC. Translating gives CASSGGLVNEQFF.